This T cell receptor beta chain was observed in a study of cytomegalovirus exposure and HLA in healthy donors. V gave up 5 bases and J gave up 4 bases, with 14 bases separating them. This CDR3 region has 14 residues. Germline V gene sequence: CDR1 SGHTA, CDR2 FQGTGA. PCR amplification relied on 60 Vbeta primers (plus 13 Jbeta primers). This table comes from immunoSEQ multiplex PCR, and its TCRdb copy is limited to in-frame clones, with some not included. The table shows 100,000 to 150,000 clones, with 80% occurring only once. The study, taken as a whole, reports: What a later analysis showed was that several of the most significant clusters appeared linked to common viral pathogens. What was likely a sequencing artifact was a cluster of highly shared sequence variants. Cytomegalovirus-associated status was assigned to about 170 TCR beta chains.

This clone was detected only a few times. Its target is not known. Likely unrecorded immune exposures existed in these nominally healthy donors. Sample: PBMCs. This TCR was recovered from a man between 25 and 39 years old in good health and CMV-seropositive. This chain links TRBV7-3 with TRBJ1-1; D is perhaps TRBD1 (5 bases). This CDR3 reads CASSLMVGATEAFF. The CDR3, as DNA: TGTGCCAGCAGCCTCATGGTTGGGGCCACTGAAGCTTTCTTT.